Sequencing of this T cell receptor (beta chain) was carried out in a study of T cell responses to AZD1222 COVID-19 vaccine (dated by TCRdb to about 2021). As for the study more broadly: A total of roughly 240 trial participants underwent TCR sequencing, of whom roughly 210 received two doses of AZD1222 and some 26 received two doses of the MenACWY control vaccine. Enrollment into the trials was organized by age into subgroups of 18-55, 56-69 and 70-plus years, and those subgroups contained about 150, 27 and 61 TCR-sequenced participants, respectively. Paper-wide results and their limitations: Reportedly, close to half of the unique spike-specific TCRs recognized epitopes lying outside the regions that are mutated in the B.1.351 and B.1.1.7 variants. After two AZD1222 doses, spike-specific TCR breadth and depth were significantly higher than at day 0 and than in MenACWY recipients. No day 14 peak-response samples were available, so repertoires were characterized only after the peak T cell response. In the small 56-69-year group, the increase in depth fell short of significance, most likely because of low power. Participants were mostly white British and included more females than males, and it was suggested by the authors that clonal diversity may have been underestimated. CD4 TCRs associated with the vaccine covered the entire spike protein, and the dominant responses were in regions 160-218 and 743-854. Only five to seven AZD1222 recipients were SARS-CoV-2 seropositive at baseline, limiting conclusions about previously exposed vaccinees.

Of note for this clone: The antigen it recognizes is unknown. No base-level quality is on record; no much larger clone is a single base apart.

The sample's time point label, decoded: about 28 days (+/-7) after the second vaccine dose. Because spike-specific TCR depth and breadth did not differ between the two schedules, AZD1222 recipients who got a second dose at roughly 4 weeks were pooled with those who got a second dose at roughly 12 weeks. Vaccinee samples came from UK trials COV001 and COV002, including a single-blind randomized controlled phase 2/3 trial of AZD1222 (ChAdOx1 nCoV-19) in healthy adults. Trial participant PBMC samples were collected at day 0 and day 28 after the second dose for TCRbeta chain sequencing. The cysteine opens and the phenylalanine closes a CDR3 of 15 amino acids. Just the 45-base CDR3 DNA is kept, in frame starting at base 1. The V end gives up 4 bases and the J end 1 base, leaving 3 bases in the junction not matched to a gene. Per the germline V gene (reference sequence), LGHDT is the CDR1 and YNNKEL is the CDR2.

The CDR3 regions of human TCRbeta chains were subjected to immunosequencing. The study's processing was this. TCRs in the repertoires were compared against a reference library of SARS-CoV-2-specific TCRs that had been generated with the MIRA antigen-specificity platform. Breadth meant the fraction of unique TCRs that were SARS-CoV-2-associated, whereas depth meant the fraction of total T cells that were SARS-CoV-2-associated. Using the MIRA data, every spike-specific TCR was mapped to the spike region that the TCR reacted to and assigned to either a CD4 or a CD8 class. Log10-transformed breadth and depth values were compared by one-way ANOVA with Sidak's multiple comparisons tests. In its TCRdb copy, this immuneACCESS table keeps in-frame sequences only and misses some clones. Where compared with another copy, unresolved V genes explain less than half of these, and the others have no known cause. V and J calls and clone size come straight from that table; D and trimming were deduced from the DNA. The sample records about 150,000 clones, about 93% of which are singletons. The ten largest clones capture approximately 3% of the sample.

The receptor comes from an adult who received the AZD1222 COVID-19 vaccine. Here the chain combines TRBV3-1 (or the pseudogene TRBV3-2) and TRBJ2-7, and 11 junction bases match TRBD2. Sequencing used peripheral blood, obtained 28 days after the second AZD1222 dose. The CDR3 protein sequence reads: CASSPGLAESYEQYF. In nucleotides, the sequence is TGTGCCAGCAGCCCGGGACTAGCGGAATCCTACGAGCAGTACTTC.